This TCR beta chain is drawn from a study of vaccination and CD4 T cells after COVID-19. Sequence data for DNA of cultured CD4+ T cells were generated by the Oncomine TCR Beta short-read assay. One entry per CDR3 protein, called by TCRdb with MiXCR from the PCR reads. This table has several thousand distinct CDR3 sequences, approximately 80% appearing once. The germline V gene has CDR1 SGHDN and CDR2 FVKESK. The CDR3 consists of 13 residues. V dropped 3 bases and J dropped 4 bases, with 9 bases sitting between them. Described treatment: roughly 10-day PBMC culture with coronavirus spike peptide pools or control peptides (ViraFEST assay). A word on this clonotype: Its specificity is not known.

The rearrangement links TRBV14 to TRBJ1-2; the D is unclear. The origin of this receptor is a human donor who had recovered from COVID-19. Sequences were obtained from CD4+ T cells from blood, cultured in vitro. CDR3 protein: CASSHIVSYGYTF. The CDR3 DNA reads as TGTGCCAGCAGCCATATCGTCAGCTATGGCTACACCTTC.